This T cell receptor (beta chain) was obtained from a study of blood T cell repertoires in COVID-19. Study information: Spain, Italy and the United States supplied samples that represented acute and convalescent COVID-19.

Only a few counts were recorded for this clone. The CDR3 extends over 11 amino acids. V was shortened by 3 bases and J by 6 bases, with 8 bases between the two germline ends. Germline CDR1 reads DFQATT; CDR2 reads SNEGSKA (reference sequence). Those enrolled, adults aged about 18 to 89 years, came from fewer than 25 US areas. Libraries were prepared by immunoSEQ multiplex PCR; TCRdb keeps only in-frame clonotypes and omits some of them. The sample has approximately 260,000 clones, 80% to 90% seen once. Sequenced input: PBMCs or T cells enriched from blood (not recorded which). The J gene is TRBJ1-2, the V gene TRBV20-1, with D maybe TRBD1 (5 bases). The source of this sequence is a woman aged 50 to 60 who had been exposed to COVID-19. CDR3 sequence (DNA): TGCAGTGCTAGCCAGGGCCATGGCTACACCTTC. Its protein product is CSASQGHGYTF.